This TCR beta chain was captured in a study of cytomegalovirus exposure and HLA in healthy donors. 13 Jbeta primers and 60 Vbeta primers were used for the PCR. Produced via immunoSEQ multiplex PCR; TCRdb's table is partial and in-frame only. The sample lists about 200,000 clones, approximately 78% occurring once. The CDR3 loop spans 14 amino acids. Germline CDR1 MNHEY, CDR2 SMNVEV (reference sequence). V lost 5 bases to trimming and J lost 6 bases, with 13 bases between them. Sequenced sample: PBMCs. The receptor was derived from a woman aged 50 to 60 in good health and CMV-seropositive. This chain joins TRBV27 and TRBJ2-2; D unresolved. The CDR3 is CASSTNIEAGELFF. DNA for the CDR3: TGTGCCAGCAGTACCAACATCGAGGCCGGGGAGCTGTTTTTT.